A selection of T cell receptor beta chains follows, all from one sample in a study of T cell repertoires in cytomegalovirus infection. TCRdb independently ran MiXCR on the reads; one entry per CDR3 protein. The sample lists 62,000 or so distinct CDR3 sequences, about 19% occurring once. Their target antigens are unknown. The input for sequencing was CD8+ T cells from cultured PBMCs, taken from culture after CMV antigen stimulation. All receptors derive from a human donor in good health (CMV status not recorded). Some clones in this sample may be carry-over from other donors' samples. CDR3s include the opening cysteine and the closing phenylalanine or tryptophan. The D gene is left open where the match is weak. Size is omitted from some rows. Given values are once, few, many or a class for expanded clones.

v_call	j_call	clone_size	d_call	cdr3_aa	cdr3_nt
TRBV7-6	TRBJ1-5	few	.	CASSLEISNQPQHF	TGTGCCAGCAGCCTAGAAATTAGCAATCAGCCCCAGCATTTT
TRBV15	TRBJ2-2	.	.	CATSRDPEGSGELFF	TGTGCCACCAGCAGGGATCCGGAAGGTTCCGGGGAGCTGTTTTTT
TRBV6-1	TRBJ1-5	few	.	CASSDRVSGQPQHF	TGTGCCAGCAGTGACAGGGTCTCAGGGCAGCCCCAGCATTTT
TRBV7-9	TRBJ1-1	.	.	CASSPKGTGRNTEAFF	TGTGCCAGCAGCCCGAAGGGCACCGGGAGAAACACTGAAGCTTTCTTT
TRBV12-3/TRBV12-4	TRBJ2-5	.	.	CASSLGLVETQYF	TGTGCCAGCAGTTTAGGTCTTGTAGAGACCCAGTACTTC
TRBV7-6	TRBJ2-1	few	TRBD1	CASSAGQGVLNEQFF	TGTGCCAGCAGCGCGGGACAGGGGGTCCTCAATGAGCAGTTCTTC
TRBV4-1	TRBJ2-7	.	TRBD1	CASSRRQGNHEQYF	TGCGCCAGCAGCCGACGACAGGGGAACCACGAGCAGTACTTC
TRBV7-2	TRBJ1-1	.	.	CASSLALGLTEAFF	TGTGCCAGCAGCTTAGCTTTGGGGTTAACTGAAGCTTTCTTT
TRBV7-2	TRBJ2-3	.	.	CASSLEGQRVFTDTQYF	TGTGCCAGCAGCTTAGAGGGACAGCGGGTGTTCACAGATACGCAGTATTTT
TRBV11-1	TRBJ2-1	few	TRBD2	CASSTSGGGGEQFF	TGTGCCAGCAGCACTAGCGGGGGGGGTGGTGAGCAGTTCTTC
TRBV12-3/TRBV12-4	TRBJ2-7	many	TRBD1	CASSLIGDREYEQYF	TGTGCCAGCAGTTTAATAGGAGACAGGGAATACGAGCAGTACTTC
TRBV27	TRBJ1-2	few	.	CASSFGGLEGRYGYTF	TGTGCCAGCAGTTTTGGGGGTCTGGAGGGGAGATATGGCTACACCTTC
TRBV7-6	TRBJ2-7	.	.	CASSSTLKISYEQYF	TGTGCCAGCAGCTCCACCCTAAAGATCTCCTACGAGCAGTACTTC
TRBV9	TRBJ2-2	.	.	CASSDGLENTGELFF	TGTGCCAGCAGCGACGGACTGGAGAACACCGGGGAGCTGTTTTTT
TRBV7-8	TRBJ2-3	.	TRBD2	CASSYLAGGVDTQYF	TGTGCCAGCAGCTATCTAGCGGGAGGGGTAGATACGCAGTATTTT
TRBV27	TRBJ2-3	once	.	CASSLSRTPNADTQYF	TGTGCCAGCAGTTTATCGAGGACCCCTAACGCAGATACGCAGTATTTT
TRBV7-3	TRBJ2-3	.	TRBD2	CASSLTSSGGGTDTQYF	TGTGCCAGCAGCTTAACATCTAGCGGGGGGGGCACAGATACGCAGTATTTT
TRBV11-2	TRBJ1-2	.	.	CASSLAGGGSGYTF	TGTGCCAGCAGCTTGGCCGGCGGTGGGTCTGGCTACACCTTC
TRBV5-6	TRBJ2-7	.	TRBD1	CASSWDRDYEQYF	TGTGCCAGCAGCTGGGACAGGGACTACGAGCAGTACTTC
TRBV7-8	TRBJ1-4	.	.	CASSLKREGEKLFF	TGTGCCAGCAGCTTAAAGAGGGAAGGTGAAAAACTGTTTTTT
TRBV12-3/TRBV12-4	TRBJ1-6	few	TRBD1	CASRGQGSPLHF	TGTGCCAGCAGGGGACAGGGGTCACCCCTCCACTTT
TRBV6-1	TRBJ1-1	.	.	CASSGVGNTEAFF	TGTGCCAGCAGTGGTGTTGGGAACACTGAAGCTTTCTTT
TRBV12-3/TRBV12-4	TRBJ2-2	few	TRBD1	CASSNDRENTGELFF	TGTGCCAGCAGTAACGACAGGGAGAACACCGGGGAGCTGTTTTTT
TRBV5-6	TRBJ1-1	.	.	CASSKRQSTSREAFF	TGTGCCAGCAGCAAGAGACAGTCCACTTCAAGGGAAGCTTTCTTT
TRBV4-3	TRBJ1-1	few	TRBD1	CASSLTGRTEAFF	TGCGCCAGCAGCCTGACAGGGCGCACTGAAGCTTTCTTT
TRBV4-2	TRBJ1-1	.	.	CASSQGASGTEAFF	TGTGCCAGCAGCCAAGGCGCGAGTGGCACTGAAGCTTTCTTT
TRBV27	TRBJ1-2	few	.	CASRGSWGANGYTF	TGTGCCAGTCGTGGGTCCTGGGGGGCCAATGGCTACACCTTC
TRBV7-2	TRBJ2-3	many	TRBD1	CASSLRQGGSTDTQYF	TGTGCCAGCAGCTTAAGACAGGGGGGTAGCACAGATACGCAGTATTTT
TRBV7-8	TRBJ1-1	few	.	CASSLGAGGEEAFF	TGTGCCAGCAGCTTAGGGGCAGGAGGAGAAGAAGCTTTCTTT
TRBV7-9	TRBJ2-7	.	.	CASSHRVGVSYEQYF	TGTGCCAGCAGCCACAGGGTGGGGGTGAGCTACGAGCAGTACTTC
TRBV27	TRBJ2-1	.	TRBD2	CASSRWSPRLAEYNEQFF	TGTGCCAGCAGTAGGTGGTCGCCGCGACTAGCGGAATACAATGAGCAGTTCTTC
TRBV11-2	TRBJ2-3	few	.	CASSLRQREDTQYF	TGTGCCAGCAGCTTGAGACAGAGAGAGGATACGCAGTATTTT
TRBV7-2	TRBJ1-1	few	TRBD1	CASSLTYPVGQGYTEAFF	TGTGCCAGCAGCTTAACTTACCCCGTGGGACAGGGGTACACTGAAGCTTTCTTT
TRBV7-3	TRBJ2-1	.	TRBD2	CASSFFGGAYNEQFF	TGTGCCAGCAGCTTCTTCGGGGGGGCCTACAATGAGCAGTTCTTC
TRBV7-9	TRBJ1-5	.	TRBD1	CASSPDRGRAQHF	TGTGCCAGCAGCCCCGACAGGGGGAGAGCCCAGCATTTT
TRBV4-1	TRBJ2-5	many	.	CASSPPGGVDGETQYF	TGCGCCAGCAGCCCCCCGGGTGGGGTCGACGGAGAGACCCAGTACTTC
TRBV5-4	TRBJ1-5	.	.	CASRDSSNQPQHF	TGTGCCAGCAGAGACAGTTCGAATCAGCCCCAGCATTTT
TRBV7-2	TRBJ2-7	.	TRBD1	CASSTPGQDLDEQYF	TGTGCCAGCAGCACACCGGGACAGGATCTTGACGAGCAGTACTTC
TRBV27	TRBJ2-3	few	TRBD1	CASTLSTGRPPYF	TGTGCCAGCACTCTATCGACAGGGCGACCCCCGTATTTT
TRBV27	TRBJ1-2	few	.	CASSSSRNGYTF	TGTGCCAGCAGTTCTTCCAGAAATGGCTACACCTTC
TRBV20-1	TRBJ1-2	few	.	CSARVEPYGYTF	TGCAGTGCTAGAGTCGAGCCATATGGCTACACCTTC
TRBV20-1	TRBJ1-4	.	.	CSARVGRVDEKLFF	TGCAGTGCTAGAGTCGGCAGGGTGGATGAAAAACTGTTTTTT
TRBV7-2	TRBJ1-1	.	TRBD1	CASSLGGQGASDTEAFF	TGTGCCAGCAGCTTAGGGGGGCAGGGGGCATCGGACACTGAAGCTTTCTTT
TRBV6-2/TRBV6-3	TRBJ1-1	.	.	CASSYGGHNTEAFF	TGTGCCAGCAGTTACGGGGGGCACAACACTGAAGCTTTCTTT
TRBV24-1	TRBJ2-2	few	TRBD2	CATSDLYTSAPGRAGATGELFF	TGTGCCACCAGTGATTTGTATACCAGCGCCCCGGGGAGGGCAGGAGCCACCGGGGAGCTGTTTTTT
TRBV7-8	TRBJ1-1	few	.	CASSRKSMDTEAFF	TGTGCCAGCAGCCGAAAGTCCATGGACACTGAAGCTTTCTTT
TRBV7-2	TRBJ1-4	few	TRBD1	CASSPRDRGREKLFF	TGTGCCAGCAGCCCGCGGGACAGGGGGAGGGAAAAACTGTTTTTT
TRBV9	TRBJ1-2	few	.	CASSVPGTNYGYTF	TGTGCCAGCAGCGTGCCAGGAACTAACTATGGCTACACCTTC
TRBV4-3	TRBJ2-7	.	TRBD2	CASSQYAGGTTYEQYF	TGCGCCAGCAGCCAATACGCGGGGGGGACCACCTACGAGCAGTACTTC
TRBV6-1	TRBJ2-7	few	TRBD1	CASSPTGTGHYF	TGTGCCAGCAGTCCAACCGGGACAGGGCATTACTTC
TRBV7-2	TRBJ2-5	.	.	CASSLAGGGGETQYF	TGTGCCAGCAGCCTGGCAGGGGGGGGAGGGGAGACCCAGTACTTC
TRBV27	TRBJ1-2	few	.	CASSPLPLAPSVGYGYTF	TGTGCCAGCAGTCCGCTTCCCCTGGCGCCCTCAGTGGGCTATGGCTACACCTTC
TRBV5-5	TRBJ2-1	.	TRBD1	CASSLRTGPGDEQFF	TGTGCCAGCAGCCTGCGGACAGGGCCTGGCGATGAGCAGTTCTTC
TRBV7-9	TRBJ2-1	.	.	CASSLSDSSYNEQFF	TGTGCCAGCAGCTTGAGCGATAGCTCCTACAATGAGCAGTTCTTC
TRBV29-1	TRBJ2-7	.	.	CSVAREAYEQYF	TGCAGCGTTGCCCGGGAAGCCTACGAGCAGTACTTC
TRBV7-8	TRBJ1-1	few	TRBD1	CASSSQGGDWEAFF	TGTGCCAGCAGCTCACAGGGGGGGGATTGGGAAGCTTTCTTT